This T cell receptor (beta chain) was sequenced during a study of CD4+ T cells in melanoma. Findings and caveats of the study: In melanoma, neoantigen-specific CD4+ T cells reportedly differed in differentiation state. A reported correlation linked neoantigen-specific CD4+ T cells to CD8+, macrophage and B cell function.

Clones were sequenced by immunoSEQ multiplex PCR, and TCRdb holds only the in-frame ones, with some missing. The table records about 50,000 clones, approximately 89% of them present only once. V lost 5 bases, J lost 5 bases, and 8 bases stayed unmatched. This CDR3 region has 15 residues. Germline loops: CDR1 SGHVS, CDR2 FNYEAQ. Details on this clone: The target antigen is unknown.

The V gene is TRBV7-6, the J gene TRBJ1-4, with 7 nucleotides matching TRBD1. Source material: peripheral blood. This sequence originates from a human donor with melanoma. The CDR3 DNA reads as TGTGCCAGCAGCCCTCCGGGACAGTGGAATGAAAAACTGTTTTTT. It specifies CASSPPGQWNEKLFF. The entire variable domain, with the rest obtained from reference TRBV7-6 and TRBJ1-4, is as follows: GAGVSQSPRYKVTKRGQDVALRCDPISGHVSLYWYRQALGQGPEFLTYFNYEAQQDKSGLPNDRFSAERPEGSISTLTIQRTEQRDSAMYRCASSPPGQWNEKLFFGSGTQLSVL.